Presented here are 24 T cell receptor beta chains from one specimen sequenced in a study of shared clonotypes between healthy human individuals. Assay: immunoSEQ multiplex PCR; the TCRdb copy retains only in-frame clones and omits some. Of about 2.3 million clones in the sample, under 95% were seen once. Material: naive CD4+ T cells from PBMCs. Subset reported: CD45RA+ positively selected. These receptors originate from a man aged 18-30 years in good health. Some clones in this sample may be carry-over from other donors' samples.

The chain joins TRBV6-5 to TRBJ2-5, with 9 bases matching TRBD2. CDR3 length equals 13 residues. Germline CDR1 reads MNHEY; CDR2 reads SVGAGI. V dropped 4 bases and J dropped 5; count of bases not matched to a gene: 2. The CDR3 region is CASSSLAGETQYF. In DNA, the CDR3 is TGTGCCAGCAGTTCCCTAGCGGGGGAGACCCAGTACTTC.

This rearrangement joins TRBV15 to TRBJ2-7; 13 bases agree with TRBD2. Germline values: CDR1 LNHNV, CDR2 YYDKDF (reference sequence). The V segment lost 1 base and the J segment 2 bases; nucleotides outside the gene matches: 8. CDR3 length equals 18 residues. CDR3 loop: CATSRGGTSGTLAYEQYF. The CDR3 DNA follows: TGTGCCACCAGCAGAGGGGGGACTAGCGGGACCCTCGCCTACGAGCAGTACTTC.

The rearrangement joins TRBV7-3 to TRBJ2-6; the match to TRBD1 covers 10 bases. This CDR3 is 18 amino acids long. Germline-derived CDR1 and CDR2 are SGHTA and FQGTGA. The junction had 8 bases not matched to a gene; V was cut back by 5 bases and J by 1 base. The CDR3 loop is CASSKPGQGLSGANVLTF. DNA of the CDR3: TGTGCCAGCAGCAAACCGGGACAGGGGCTTTCTGGGGCCAACGTCCTGACTTTC.

As for this clone: Other DNA sequences in the same sample also yield this CDR3. The V gene is TRBV7-6, the J gene TRBJ1-3; a possible D gene is TRBD1 (5 bases). Trimming took off 5 bases at V and 2 bases at J, with 10 bases between the two ends. CDR3 length: 14 residues. Per germline, CDR1 SGHVS and CDR2 FNYEAQ. DNA for the CDR3: TGTGCCAGCAGCCCCGGGACGGCTGGAAACACCATATATTTT. It is translated as CASSPGTAGNTIYF.

As to this clone: This specimen includes other DNA sequences encoding the same CDR3. The J gene is TRBJ1-1, the V gene TRBV2, with D tentatively TRBD1 (6 bases). The V and J ends lost 6 bases and 0 bases respectively, with 8 bases between them. Germline CDR1 and CDR2: SNHLY and FYNNEI. This CDR3 is built from 13 residues. The CDR3, as DNA: TGTGCCAGCAGACAGGGTTTGAACACTGAAGCTTTCTTT. It codes for CASRQGLNTEAFF.

The chain couples TRBV7-2 to TRBJ2-2, with 8 bases lining up with TRBD2. V lost 0 bases to trimming and J lost 7 bases; unmatched junction nucleotides: 7. This CDR3 contains 16 residues. The germline V gene has CDR1 SGHTA and CDR2 FQGNSA. CDR3 residues: CASSLAPSGPGGELFF. In nucleotides, the CDR3 is TGTGCCAGCAGCTTAGCGCCTAGCGGGCCCGGCGGGGAGCTGTTTTTT.

This chain uses TRBV6-5 with TRBJ1-1; D not resolved. Germline loops: CDR1 MNHEY, CDR2 SVGAGI. V lost 4 bases and J 5 bases, leaving 5 bases between the germline ends. The CDR3 runs to 11 residues. The DNA of the CDR3 is TGTGCCAGCAGTTGGAGAACTGAAGCTTTCTTT. Protein: CASSWRTEAFF.

This clone was observed a single time. The chain uses TRBV28 and TRBJ1-5; D gene unclear. The CDR3 totals 15 residues. The germline V gene has CDR1 MDHEN and CDR2 SYDVKM. Trimming pared 7 bases from V and 7 bases from J, leaving 20 bases between. CDR3 coding DNA: TGTGCCAGCATCTCGGGCGCCAAAGGAGGGCAGCCCCAGCATTTT. Translating gives CASISGAKGGQPQHF.

This chain uses TRBV27 with TRBJ1-1; 12 positions match TRBD1. Unmatched junction bases numbered 7, after V lost 0 bases and J lost 5 bases. The V gene's germline CDR1 is MNHEY and CDR2 SMNVEV (reference sequence). The CDR3 is 17 residues long. In DNA, the CDR3 is TGTGCCAGCAGTTTATCCGGGACAGGGGGCGCATCTACTGAAGCTTTCTTT. Translated: CASSLSGTGGASTEAFF.

The chain has TRBV6-6 and TRBJ1-3; D may be TRBD1 (5 bases). The V end was cut by 7 bases, the J end by 0 bases, with 16 bases between. Germline V lookup: CDR1 MNHNY, CDR2 SVGAGI (reference sequence). The CDR3 contains 16 residues. Here the CDR3 DNA reads TGTGCCAGCAACCAACAGCTCGGGACCTCTGGAAACACCATATATTTT. Its translation: CASNQQLGTSGNTIYF.

Regarding this clone: The sample has other DNA sequences that encode this CDR3 too. The chain uses TRBV29-1 and TRBJ2-2, with TRBD1 as a possible D gene (6 bases). CDR3 length: 12 residues. The germline gives CDR1 SQVTM, CDR2 ANQGSEA. V lost 7 bases, J lost 4 bases, and 10 bases lay in between. This CDR3 reads CSASRGTGELFF. CDR3 nucleotides: TGCAGCGCCAGCAGGGGCACCGGGGAGCTGTTTTTT.

The gene calls are TRBV5-1 and TRBJ2-7; 9 bases fit TRBD1. This CDR3 has 14 residues. V lost 5 bases, J lost 2 bases, and 5 bases stayed unmatched. The germline V gene encodes CDR1 SGHRS and CDR2 YFSETQ. The CDR3 region is CASRPQGATYEQYF. The CDR3 DNA follows: TGCGCCAGCAGGCCACAGGGGGCGACCTACGAGCAGTACTTC.

The J gene is TRBJ1-1, the V gene TRBV30; D is uncertain. There are 13 residues in the CDR3. From germline, CDR1 is GTSNPN and CDR2 SVGIG (reference sequence). V lost 2 bases and J lost 4, with 11 bases in between. CDR3 in amino acids: CAWSTGVRTEAFF. CDR3 DNA sequence: TGTGCCTGGAGTACTGGTGTTCGCACTGAAGCTTTCTTT.

This chain connects TRBV28 to TRBJ1-2, with unresolved D. Germline values: CDR1 MDHEN, CDR2 SYDVKM. V lost 7 bases and J 4 bases, leaving 19 bases between the germline ends. There are 15 residues in the CDR3. The CDR3 DNA reads as TGTGCCAGCACTCCGATTGGGCCAGCCCGCTATGGCTACACCTTC. Protein: CASTPIGPARYGYTF.

V is TRBV4-2 and J is TRBJ2-3, with D hard to call. Germline-derived CDR1 and CDR2 are LGHNA and YNFKEQ. The germline V and J ends were trimmed by 0 bases and 4 bases, with 14 bases remaining between them. CDR3 size: 16 residues. In DNA, the CDR3 is TGTGCCAGCAGCCAAGACGTGGACGTAAGTTCAGATACGCAGTATTTT. As protein: CASSQDVDVSSDTQYF.

The V gene is TRBV19, the J gene TRBJ1-2, with D perhaps matching TRBD1 (6 bases). Germline V gene sequence: CDR1 LNHDA, CDR2 SQIVND (reference sequence). The CDR3 runs to 13 residues. Deletions cut 6 bases from V and 4 bases from J, with 12 bases between. The CDR3 bases are TGTGCCAGTAGCCCCCGGGGGCCCTATGGCTACACCTTC. Encoded protein: CASSPRGPYGYTF.

The chain is built from TRBV29-1 and TRBJ2-1, with 8 bases identical to TRBD1. CDR1 is SQVTM and CDR2 is ANQGSEA in the germline V gene. The CDR3 sequence is 14 residues long. V was clipped by 6 bases and J by 8 bases; unmatched bases: 12. The CDR3 spells CSVQGGDSVDEQFF. CDR3 in DNA: TGCAGCGTACAGGGGGGAGATTCGGTTGATGAGCAGTTCTTC.

The chain combines TRBV6-6 with TRBJ2-7, with 10 positions matching TRBD2. Losses at the gene ends were 2 bases for V and 4 bases for J; bases not matched to a gene: 8. This CDR3 contains 16 residues. Looked up from germline, CDR1 is MNHNY and CDR2 is SVGAGI (reference sequence). The CDR3 DNA follows: TGTGCCAGCAGTTACCCGGGACTAGCGAAAAAGTACGAGCAGTACTTC. It encodes CASSYPGLAKKYEQYF.

The chain employs TRBV7-2 and TRBJ1-5; D is unresolved. This CDR3 is built from 15 residues. Looked up from germline, CDR1 is SGHTA and CDR2 is FQGNSA. The V gene lost 2 bases and the J gene lost 0 bases, with 8 bases spanning the gap. The CDR3 region is CASSLFAGSNQPQHF. The CDR3 region has the DNA TGTGCCAGCAGCTTATTCGCGGGTAGCAATCAGCCCCAGCATTTT.

On this clone itself: At one of its ends the junction is not consistent with the germline gene, which may arise from a read error. This sequence joins TRBV4-1 and TRBJ1-2; TRBD1 aligns across 7 bases. Germline CDR1 is MGHRA and CDR2 is YSYEKL. The CDR3 has 13 residues. CDR3 DNA sequence: TGCGTCAGCAGCCAAGTCCAGGGGGGTGGCTACACCTTC. Protein: CVSSQVQGGGYTF.

This clone appeared once. The CDR3 nucleotides are TGCGCCAGCAGCTTGGACGGCGGGACCATCACAGATACGCAGTATTTT. This gives the protein CASSLDGGTITDTQYF. The chain has TRBV5-1 and TRBJ2-3, with a tentative D call TRBD2 (6 bases). The germline V gene encodes CDR1 SGHRS and CDR2 YFSETQ. This CDR3 has 16 amino acids. The V end was cut by 0 bases, the J end by 2 bases, with 13 bases between.

The rearrangement joins TRBV6-6 to TRBJ1-1; D is uncertain. Trimming took 0 bases from V and 10 from J, leaving 6 bases between them. Germline V lookup: CDR1 MNHNY, CDR2 SVGAGI (reference sequence). This CDR3 spans 11 amino acids. CDR3 amino acids: CASSYSSRAFF. The CDR3 DNA follows: TGTGCCAGCAGTTACTCATCCAGAGCTTTCTTT.

This chain links TRBV7-3 with TRBJ2-7, with 9 bases matching TRBD1. Unmatched junction bases numbered 8, after V lost 5 bases and J lost 3 bases. Looked up from germline, CDR1 is SGHTA and CDR2 is FQGTGA. The CDR3 runs 15 residues. CDR3 DNA sequence: TGTGCCAGCAGCCTGGTACAGGGGGCCGACTACGAGCAGTACTTC. Translation gives CASSLVQGADYEQYF.

The chain joins TRBV5-1 to TRBJ2-3; D remains ambiguous. The V gene's germline CDR1 is SGHRS and CDR2 YFSETQ. V lost 2 bases to trimming and J lost 5 bases, with 9 bases between them. This CDR3 comprises 13 residues. CDR3 region: CASSFYREDTQYF. The DNA of the CDR3 is TGCGCCAGCAGCTTTTACAGAGAAGATACGCAGTATTTT.